This passage covers 31 T cell receptor beta chains from one sample sequenced in a study of prognosis after radiotherapy for stage I lung cancer (dated by TCRdb to the early 2020s). The data were produced on an Illumina HiSeq 3000. Two rounds of multiplex PCR were performed to amplify the TCR beta CDR3 region from genomic DNA. The first PCR round used primers specific to each TRBV and TRBJ gene, with sequences filed in Chinese patent CN105087789A. TCRdb passed the public sequencing reads through fastp at Q25 and MiXCR, retaining productive beta sequences. Rows with one shared CDR3 protein collapse into an entry with the most common genes and DNA. For this sample the table gives about 31,000 distinct CDR3 sequences, of which over 40% were detected only once. 15% of the sample is held by the ten biggest clonotypes. The source was PBMCs, collected before or after stereotactic body radiation therapy (not recorded which). These receptors were obtained from a donor aged 50 or older with non-small cell lung cancer.

For this clonotype: This likely came from a read error, as a far larger clone is one base away. The chain couples TRBV6-1 to TRBJ1-1, with 9 bases matching TRBD1. The CDR3 sequence is 18 residues long. CDR1 is MNHNS, CDR2 SASEGT, per germline. The V and J ends lost 5 bases and 4 bases, in that order; junction bases with no gene match: 17. The CDR3 protein is CASSIEKQGAPGGTEAFF. Here the CDR3 DNA reads TGTGCCAGCAGTATCGAAAAACAGGGGGCGCCCGGTGGCACTGAAGCTTTCTTT.

Turning to this clonotype: An end of the junction does not agree with germline; a read error may underlie this. The rearrangement joins TRBV12-5 to TRBJ2-5; D could derive from TRBD1 or TRBD2 (5 bases each). The CDR3 spans 14 residues. Per the germline V gene, CDR1 is LGHNT and CDR2 is FRNRAP. The CDR3 sequence is CDSGPGTPQEDQYF. CDR3 bases: TGTGATAGTGGTCCTGGGACGCCCCAAGAGGACCAGTACTTC.

This clonotype has a count of ten or more. The chain joins TRBV12-3 or TRBV12-4 to TRBJ1-1; no definite D call. The CDR3 totals 13 residues. V shed 2 bases and J shed 2 bases, with 6 bases lying between them. CDR3 sequence (DNA): TGTGCCAGCAGTTTATGGGCCAACACTGAAGCTTTCTTT. This translates into CASSLWANTEAFF.

This clonotype was detected ten times or more. The chain is built from TRBV5-1 and TRBJ1-1, with 11 nucleotides matching TRBD1. The junction had 16 bases not matched to a gene; V was cut back by 3 bases and J by 9 bases. Germline assignment: CDR1 SGHRS and CDR2 YFSETQ. The CDR3 has 17 amino acids. CDR3: CASSSPRTGGGRTKAFF. DNA for the CDR3: TGCGCCAGCAGCTCGCCAAGGACAGGGGGCGGGCGAACTAAAGCTTTCTTT.

This clonotype was detected ten times or more. The CDR3 sequence is CASSQDGVGRNEAFF. Written as DNA, the CDR3 is TGTGCCAGCAGCCAAGACGGTGTGGGGCGGAATGAAGCTTTCTTT. The rearrangement uses TRBV3-1 and TRBJ1-1; tentative D call: TRBD1 (5 bases). CDR3 length equals 15 residues. CDR1 and CDR2 (germline): LGHDT, YNNKEL (reference sequence). V lost 0 bases, J lost 7 bases, and 15 bases lay in between.

This clonotype was picked up many times. The J gene is TRBJ1-1, the V gene TRBV3-1; D is possibly TRBD1 (5 bases). This CDR3 has 14 residues. Germline CDR1 LGHDT, CDR2 YNNKEL (reference sequence). The V end was cut by 0 bases, the J end by 5 bases, with 10 bases between. CDR3 sequence: CASSQDKGVTEAFF. DNA for the CDR3: TGTGCCAGCAGCCAAGATAAAGGGGTGACTGAAGCTTTCTTT. Drawing the rest from reference TRBV3-1 and TRBJ1-1, the complete variable domain is DTAVSQTPKYLVTQMGNDKSIKCEQNLGHDTMYWYKQDSKKFLKIMFSYNNKELIINETVPNRFSPKSPDKAHLNLHINSLELGDSAVYFCASSQDKGVTEAFFGQGTRLTVV.

At least ten counts were recorded for this clonotype. The CDR3 bases are TGTGCCAGCAGTTACTCGAATAAGGCTGGCTACACCTTC. It encodes CASSYSNKAGYTF. The rearrangement uses TRBV6-5 and TRBJ1-2; D uncertain. Trimming took 0 bases from V and 7 from J, leaving 9 bases between them. Germline-derived CDR1 and CDR2 are MNHEY and SVGAGI. The CDR3 runs to 13 residues.

This clonotype was recorded many times. V gene TRBV2 combines with J gene TRBJ1-2, with 11 bases identical to TRBD1. CDR1 is SNHLY, CDR2 FYNNEI, per germline. The CDR3 loop spans 15 amino acids. V dropped 6 bases and J dropped 8; count of bases not matched to a gene: 11. DNA of the CDR3: TGTGCCAGCAGAAAGGACAGGGGGCAGTTTTTGGGCTACACCTTC. As protein: CASRKDRGQFLGYTF. The entire variable domain, with the rest obtained from reference TRBV2 and TRBJ1-2, is as follows: EPEVTQTPSHQVTQMGQEVILRCVPISNHLYFYWYRQILGQKVEFLVSFYNNEISEKSEIFDDQFSVERPDGSNFTLKIRSTKLEDSAMYFCASRKDRGQFLGYTFGSGTRLTVV.

The chain couples TRBV9 to TRBJ2-7, with D perhaps assigned TRBD1 or TRBD2 (5 bases each). V was trimmed by 2 bases and J by 10 bases, leaving 22 bases between them. Germline CDR1 and CDR2: SGDLS and YYNGEE. The length of the CDR3 is 15 residues. The CDR3 bases are TGTGCCAGCAGCGTGGGGATTACCGGGACCTATGATCAGTACTTC. It translates to CASSVGITGTYDQYF.

This clonotype is labeled medium-sized (0.01 to 0.1%). The chain couples TRBV25-1 to TRBJ2-3; no clear D. The length of the CDR3 is 14 residues. Trimming took off 4 bases at V and 4 bases at J, with 12 bases between the two ends. CDR1 and CDR2 (germline): MGHDK, SYGVNS. The CDR3 bases are TGTGCCAGCAGTGGTAGGGTTTCCGCAGATACGCAGTATTTT. It translates to CASSGRVSADTQYF.

The chain uses TRBV5-1 and TRBJ1-6; 11 positions agree with TRBD1. V trimming: 5 bases; J trimming: 10 bases; junction bases outside the gene matches: 8. The germline CDR1 and CDR2 sequences are SGHRS and YFSETQ. The CDR3 runs 15 residues. As DNA, the CDR3 is TGCGCCAGCAGTGAGACGGACAGGGGGCGGTCACCCCTCCACTTT. Encoded protein: CASSETDRGRSPLHF.

The CDR3 DNA sequence: TGCAGTGCTCGACCAGGGGGCGGCGGCTACACCTTC. It encodes CSARPGGGGYTF. The chain couples TRBV20-1 to TRBJ1-2; 8 bases line up with TRBD1. CDR3 size: 12 residues. Looked up from germline, CDR1 is DFQATT and CDR2 is SNEGSKA (reference sequence). Unmatched junction bases numbered 7, after V lost 5 bases and J lost 8 bases.

This clonotype was counted ten times or more. The chain combines TRBV3-1 with TRBJ2-7; weak D call: TRBD1 (6 bases). CDR3 size: 14 residues. CDR1 and CDR2 from the germline V gene are LGHDT and YNNKEL (reference sequence). The germline V and J ends were trimmed by 5 bases and 2 bases, with 13 bases remaining between them. The CDR3 sequence is CASSAGTPTYEQYF. For the CDR3, the DNA is TGTGCCAGCAGCGCCGGGACACCAACCTACGAGCAGTACTTC.

This clonotype occurred many times. The V and J genes are TRBV11-3 and TRBJ2-1; 10 positions match TRBD2. CDR1 is SGHNT and CDR2 is YENEEA in the germline V gene. This CDR3 comprises 16 residues. V dropped 5 bases and J dropped 7; count of bases not matched to a gene: 11. CDR3 sequence (DNA): TGTGCCAGCAGCACAGAGGGGACTAGCGAAAAGAATGAGCAGTTCTTC. Protein product: CASSTEGTSEKNEQFF.

The genes are TRBV19 and TRBJ2-3, with D unclear. The germline V gene has CDR1 LNHDA and CDR2 SQIVND (reference sequence). Trimming took off 0 bases at V and 6 bases at J, with 7 bases between the two ends. The length of the CDR3 is 13 residues. For the CDR3, the DNA is TGTGCCAGTAGTATAGATCATTCGGATACGCAGTATTTT. Residues: CASSIDHSDTQYF.

Concerning this clonotype itself: Given a much more abundant clone one base away, this may be a read error. V and J are TRBV7-3 and TRBJ2-5; no clear D gene. Germline CDR1 reads SGHTA; CDR2 reads FQGTGA. CDR3 length equals 13 residues. Written as DNA, the CDR3 is TGTGCCAGCAGCTTAGGGAACCAAGATACCCAGTACTTC. Its protein product is CASSLGNQDTQYF.

This clonotype was seen repeatedly, ten times or more. The V and J genes are TRBV30 and TRBJ1-6; D is possibly TRBD1 (5 bases). The CDR3 extends over 15 amino acids. V lost 6 bases and J lost 5, with 17 bases in between. Per the germline V gene, CDR1 is GTSNPN and CDR2 is SVGIG (reference sequence). CDR3 amino acids: CACRRGGANNSPLHF. CDR3 bases: TGTGCCTGTCGGAGGGGAGGGGCCAATAATTCACCCCTCCACTTT.

This clonotype is labeled as medium-sized. The V gene is TRBV20-1, the J gene TRBJ1-2; D not certain. Per germline, CDR1 DFQATT and CDR2 SNEGSKA (reference sequence). The CDR3 runs 11 residues. Trimming stripped 3 bases from V and 2 bases from J, with 4 bases between. Here the CDR3 DNA reads TGCAGTGCTAGTCAAAACTATGGCTACACCTTC. Its protein is CSASQNYGYTF.

Note on this clonotype: A far larger clone is just one base off, so this is likely a read error. The rearrangement joins TRBV15 to TRBJ2-5; TRBD2 agrees at 7 bases. The better agreement between TRBJ2-1 and the DNA end casts doubt on the J call. Germline values: CDR1 LNHNV, CDR2 YYDKDF (reference sequence). The CDR3 contains 14 residues. The CDR3 DNA is TGTGCCACCAGTCAAGGCGGGAGCATATGGGAGCAGTTCTTC. This gives the protein CATSQGGSIWEQFF.

The rearrangement links TRBV11-2 to TRBJ1-1, with 7 bases identical to TRBD1. Trimming removed 9 bases from V and 5 bases from J; junction bases left unmatched: 12. CDR3 size: 14 residues. Germline V gives CDR1 SGHAT, CDR2 FQNNGV. CDR3 sequence (DNA): TGTGCCAGAGGCGACCTAGGGGGCAGAACTGAAGCTTTCTTT. Protein product: CARGDLGGRTEAFF.

The rearrangement links TRBV11-2 to TRBJ2-1; no definite D call. The CDR3 consists of 15 residues. In germline, CDR1 is SGHAT, CDR2 FQNNGV. Deletions cut 2 bases from V and 4 bases from J, with 12 bases between. The CDR3 coding sequence is TGTGCCAGCAGCTTACCCCCTGGTGGATACAATGAGCAGTTCTTC. Amino acids: CASSLPPGGYNEQFF.

This clonotype is classed as medium-sized (0.01 to 0.1%). The rearrangement links TRBV6-5 to TRBJ2-7; D is undetermined. Deletions cut 4 bases from V and 4 bases from J, with 5 bases between. The germline V gene has CDR1 MNHEY and CDR2 SVGAGI. This CDR3 is built from 11 residues. CDR3 amino acids: CASSSIYEQYF. The CDR3 DNA reads as TGTGCCAGCAGTTCCATATACGAGCAGTACTTC.

This clonotype is labeled as medium-sized (0.01 to 0.1%). This chain joins TRBV28 and TRBJ1-6; D remains unclear. The CDR3 consists of 14 residues. V dropped 3 bases and J dropped 6 bases, with 9 bases sitting between them. Germline CDR1 and CDR2: MDHEN and SYDVKM. CDR3 coding DNA: TGTGCCAGCAGTTTGGAGGGTTCTAATTCACCCCTCCACTTT. It encodes CASSLEGSNSPLHF.

This clonotype was seen at least ten times. The chain is built from TRBV6-5 and TRBJ2-3; tentative D call: TRBD2 (5 bases). Germline CDR1 reads MNHEY; CDR2 reads SVGAGI. The CDR3 contains 13 residues. Trimming cost V 7 bases and J 0 bases, with 8 bases left between them. The DNA of the CDR3 is TGTGCCAGCAACCGGGGAAGCACAGATACGCAGTATTTT. It codes for CASNRGSTDTQYF.

About this clonotype itself: A much larger clonotype is one base distant, so this may be a read error. V and J are TRBV5-1 and TRBJ2-5, with D unresolved. Germline lookup yields CDR1 SGHRS and CDR2 YFSETQ. The V end was cut by 5 bases, the J end by 3 bases, with 11 bases between. There are 13 residues in the CDR3. Here the CDR3 reads CASRLQTEETQYF. The CDR3 bases are TGCGCCAGCAGATTGCAAACAGAAGAGACCCAGTACTTC.

The chain has TRBV20-1 and TRBJ2-1; 12 bases agree with TRBD2. Unmatched junction bases numbered 12, after V lost 0 bases and J lost 9 bases. This CDR3 is 17 amino acids long. CDR1 and CDR2 (germline): DFQATT, SNEGSKA (reference sequence). CDR3 loop: CSARERLAGVVHGEQFF. The CDR3 DNA follows: TGCAGTGCTAGAGAAAGACTAGCGGGAGTGGTTCATGGTGAGCAGTTCTTC.

At least ten counts were recorded for this clonotype. The chain recombines TRBV7-9 with TRBJ2-1, with D perhaps given as TRBD1 or TRBD2 (7 bases each). V lost 5 bases to trimming and J lost 8 bases, with 19 bases between them. Germline assignment: CDR1 SEHNR and CDR2 FQNEAQ (reference sequence). This CDR3 has 15 amino acids. The CDR3 DNA reads TGTGCCAGCAGCCAGGGGGGGGGGGCGGTGGATGAGCAGTTCTTC. This sequence encodes CASSQGGGAVDEQFF. Based on the CDR3 plus reference TRBV7-9 and TRBJ2-1, the full variable domain is DTGVSQNPRHKITKRGQNVTFRCDPISEHNRLYWYRQTLGQGPEFLTYFQNEAQLEKSRLLSDRFSAERPKGSFSTLEIQRTEQGDSAMYLCASSQGGGAVDEQFFGPGTRLTVL.

A note on this clonotype: Compared with germline, one end of the junction differs, possibly owing to a read error. V gene TRBV28 combines with J gene TRBJ1-2; D is possibly TRBD1 (5 bases). Germline loops: CDR1 MDHEN, CDR2 SYDVKM. There are 16 residues in the CDR3. The chain's CDR3 is CASSPSGGVGNYGYTF. CDR3 nucleotide sequence: TGTGCCAGCAGTCCCTCGGGGGGAGTGGGCAACTATGGTTACACCTTC.

This clonotype has at least ten counts. The chain combines TRBV20-1 with TRBJ2-3; D unresolved. The CDR3 sequence is 12 residues long. The ends were cut back, 3 bases at V and 6 bases at J, with 10 bases in the middle. Germline loops: CDR1 DFQATT, CDR2 SNEGSKA (reference sequence). The CDR3 nucleotides read TGCAGTGCTAGGGGAAACTCGGATACGCAGTATTTT. It is translated as CSARGNSDTQYF.

This clonotype has ten or more counts. This chain connects TRBV18 to TRBJ2-7; D may be TRBD1 (5 bases). The V end was cut by 4 bases, the J end by 5 bases, with 15 bases between. This CDR3 spans 14 amino acids. Germline loops: CDR1 KGHSH, CDR2 LQKENI. The CDR3 coding sequence is TGTGCCAGCTCACTCAGCACAGGCCGAGACGAGCAGTACTTC. This encodes CASSLSTGRDEQYF.

This clonotype was detected ten times or more. The chain combines TRBV12-3 or TRBV12-4 with TRBJ2-7, with D maybe TRBD1 (6 bases). The ends were cut back, 10 bases at V and 3 bases at J, with 16 bases in the middle. The CDR3 spans 13 residues. DNA for the CDR3: TGTGCCACCGGGACCGGGACAAACTACGAGCAGTACTTC. Translated: CATGTGTNYEQYF.